This T cell receptor (beta chain) came from a study of blood T cell repertoires in COVID-19. The method was immunoSEQ multiplex PCR; TCRdb's version includes in-frame clones alone and lacks a portion of them. The repertoire consists of about 170,000 clones, with around four fifths occurring once and the leading ten covering more than 14%. The germline V gene encodes CDR1 MNHEY and CDR2 SVGAGI. The V end was cut by 5 bases, the J end by 0 bases, with 11 bases between. CDR3 length: 15 residues. This clone has just a few counts. V usage is TRBV6-5 and J usage is TRBJ2-1; D may be TRBD2 (6 bases). The receptor comes from a woman aged 70-85 years with COVID-19, enrolled during active disease. Sequenced: peripheral blood. DNA for the CDR3: TGTGCCAGCAGTATTCGGGGGAACTCCTACAATGAGCAGTTCTTC. It is translated as CASSIRGNSYNEQFF.